This entry lists 16 T cell receptor beta chains sequenced from one sample in a study of T-cell memory formation after mild COVID-19. From the 5' RACE reads, TCRdb called clonotypes with MiXCR, one entry per CDR3 protein. The sample includes hundreds of thousands of distinct CDR3 sequences, about 16% of them seen just once. Sequencing was done on a sample of PBMCs or a T cell subset sorted from them (not recorded which). These receptors all stem from a young man who had mild COVID-19 (a few samples of this study predate the infection). Cell type and time point are not known.

This clonotype showed up just a few times. This rearrangement joins TRBV7-2 to TRBJ2-3; D is possibly TRBD2 (6 bases). Trimming removed 5 bases from V and 5 bases from J, with 14 bases in between. The germline V gene encodes CDR1 SGHTA and CDR2 FQGNSA. The CDR3 has 14 amino acids. DNA of the CDR3: TGTGCCAGCAGCCCCCAGCGGGCCAGAGATACGCAGTATTTT. This gives the protein CASSPQRARDTQYF.

The gene calls are TRBV7-2 and TRBJ2-7; D not certain. CDR3 length: 13 residues. The V end lost 2 bases, the J end lost 3 bases, and 8 bases lay between the germline ends. Germline assignment: CDR1 SGHTA and CDR2 FQGNSA. Written as DNA, the CDR3 is TGTGCCAGCAGCTTAAGGGCAGGCTACGAGCAGTACGTC. Translated: CASSLRAGYEQYV.

This CDR3 reads CASSFDRRTEAFF. The CDR3, as DNA: TGCGCCAGCAGCTTCGACCGACGGACTGAAGCTTTCTTT. The chain recombines TRBV5-1 with TRBJ1-1; D gene ambiguous. V was cut by 2 bases and J by 5 bases, with 10 bases left in between. CDR1 is SGHRS, CDR2 YFSETQ, per germline. The CDR3 loop spans 13 amino acids.

The chain uses TRBV7-9 and TRBJ1-2; 7 bases agree with TRBD1. Germline CDR1 SEHNR, CDR2 FQNEAQ (reference sequence). The J segment lost 8 bases and the V segment lost 5 bases, leaving 11 bases of the junction unmatched. This CDR3 comprises 14 residues. The CDR3 DNA follows: TGTGCCAGCAGCCTATACGGGACAGTCGGCGGCTACACCTTC. This codes for CASSLYGTVGGYTF.

This clonotype has just a few counts. V and J are TRBV21-1 and TRBJ2-3; TRBD2 is taken as the D call from the table, unchecked against the DNA. TRBV21-1 is classified as a pseudogene. CDR3 length: 15 amino acids. This chain's CDR3 is CASSKERGPTDTQYF. In DNA form, the CDR3 reads TGTGCCAGCAGCAAAGAACGTGGGCCCACAGATACGCAGTATTTT.

This clonotype was observed a handful of times. The CDR3 here is CASSERPETQYF. DNA for the CDR3: TGTGCCAGCAGTGAAAGGCCCGAGACCCAGTACTTC. The chain carries TRBV2 and TRBJ2-5; no clear D gene. CDR1 and CDR2 from the germline V gene are SNHLY and FYNNEI. Deletions cut 2 bases from V and 5 bases from J, with 6 bases between. The CDR3 runs to 12 residues.

The chain carries TRBV10-3 and TRBJ1-1, with D tentatively TRBD1 (5 bases). Trimming took 3 bases from V and 4 from J, leaving 24 bases between them. Germline values: CDR1 ENHRY, CDR2 SYGVKD. The CDR3 is 18 amino acids. CDR3 bases: TGTGCCATCAGTGAATATGGGGGAAGCGGGGAAGGTGGCACTGAAGCTTTCTTT. Translating gives CAISEYGGSGEGGTEAFF.

This sequence joins TRBV12-3 or TRBV12-4 and TRBJ1-1, with D uncertain. V gave up 5 bases and J gave up 3 bases, with 13 bases separating them. This CDR3 contains 14 residues. This CDR3 is CASSTRAGYTEAFF. The CDR3 DNA sequence: TGTGCCAGCAGTACCCGGGCGGGTTACACTGAAGCTTTCTTT.

The V call is TRBV6-6, the J call TRBJ1-5, with D unclear. Trimming took 7 bases from V and 3 from J, leaving 16 bases between them. Germline V gene sequence: CDR1 MNHNY, CDR2 SVGAGI (reference sequence). This CDR3 region has 15 residues. The CDR3 DNA sequence: TGTGCCAGCAAGGGCCGTCATGATATCAATCAGCCCCAGCATTTT. The encoded protein is CASKGRHDINQPQHF.

This clonotype was found a few times. This chain uses TRBV7-3 with TRBJ2-7, with D hard to call. The germline V and J ends were trimmed by 2 bases and 5 bases, with 10 bases remaining between them. CDR1 and CDR2 from the germline V gene are SGHTA and FQGTGA. This CDR3 contains 13 residues. For the CDR3, the DNA is TGTGCCAGCAGCTTAGGCGTACCCCACGAGCAGTACTTC. Amino acids: CASSLGVPHEQYF.

This clonotype was recorded at least ten times. This chain uses TRBV19 with TRBJ2-1; 9 positions agree with TRBD2. Germline loops: CDR1 LNHDA, CDR2 SQIVND (reference sequence). The V and J ends lost 5 bases and 8 bases, in that order; junction bases with no gene match: 7. The CDR3 loop spans 14 amino acids. The CDR3 region is CASSSRGGHDEQFF. The DNA of the CDR3 is TGTGCCAGTAGTTCGCGGGGGGGCCATGATGAGCAGTTCTTC.

The chain has TRBV24-1 and TRBJ1-2; D is uncertain. V lost 3 bases and J lost 4, with 17 bases in between. Germline CDR1 reads KGHDR; CDR2 reads SFDVKD. The CDR3 spans 16 residues. The CDR3 coding sequence is TGTGCCACCAGTGATACCAACAGCAGCCCTGTCTATGGCTACACCTTC. It specifies CATSDTNSSPVYGYTF.

The V and J genes are TRBV12-3 or TRBV12-4 and TRBJ2-7, with D possibly matching TRBD1 (6 bases). The CDR3 extends over 14 amino acids. With 7 bases removed from V and 5 bases from J, the gap between germline ends came to 18 bases. CDR3 bases: TGTGCCAGCAAGGACAGTTCGGGGTCCGACGAGCAGTACGTC. Amino acid sequence: CASKDSSGSDEQYV.

In its sample, this clonotype was seen a few times. This sequence joins TRBV28 and TRBJ2-5; TRBD2 matches 12 bases. With 6 bases clipped from V and 1 base from J, the junction kept 9 bases outside the gene matches. Germline CDR1 reads MDHEN; CDR2 reads SYDVKM. The CDR3 is 17 residues long. The CDR3 sequence is CASSAGTSGLLQETQYF. The CDR3 nucleotides read TGTGCCAGCAGCGCAGGGACTAGCGGGCTTCTCCAAGAGACCCAGTACTTC.

Points on this clonotype: Mismatch with germline at one junction end may stem from a read error. The chain combines TRBV7-2 with TRBJ2-2; 8 nucleotides match TRBD1. This CDR3 contains 16 residues. Germline V gives CDR1 SGHTA, CDR2 FQGNSA. CDR3 nucleotides: TGTGCCAGCAGCTTAGAGGGGACAGGATTTGCCGGGGAGCTGGTTTTT. It is translated as CASSLEGTGFAGELVF.

The sample holds a few counts of this clonotype. The chain links TRBV14 to TRBJ2-1; possible D gene TRBD2, 5 bases. The CDR3 runs 14 residues. V lost 0 bases and J 11 bases, leaving 14 bases between the germline ends. Germline V lookup: CDR1 SGHDN, CDR2 FVKESK. Written as DNA, the CDR3 is TGTGCCAGCAGCCAAGAGAAGGGCGGGCGTCAGCAGTTCTTC. It yields the protein CASSQEKGGRQQFF.